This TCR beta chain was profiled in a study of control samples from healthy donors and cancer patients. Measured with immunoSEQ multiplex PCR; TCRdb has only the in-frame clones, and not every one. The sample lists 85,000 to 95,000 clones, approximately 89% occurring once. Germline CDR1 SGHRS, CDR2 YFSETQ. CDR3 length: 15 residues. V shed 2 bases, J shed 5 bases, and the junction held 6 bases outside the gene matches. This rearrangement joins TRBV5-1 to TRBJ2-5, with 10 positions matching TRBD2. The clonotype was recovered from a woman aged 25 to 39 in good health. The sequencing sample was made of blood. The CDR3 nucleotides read TGCGCCAGCAGCTTAGACGGGACTAGCGAGGAGACCCAGTACTTC. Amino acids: CASSLDGTSEETQYF.